This is a list of T cell receptor beta chains from one sample in a study of T cell responses to AZD1222 COVID-19 vaccine. The method was immunoSEQ multiplex PCR; TCRdb's version includes in-frame clones alone and lacks a portion of them. The sample includes about 99,000 clones, about nine tenths of them seen just once. Sequencing was performed on peripheral blood, taken on day 0 of AZD1222 vaccination. These TCRs come from an adult in good health. The conserved cysteine and the conserved F or W are not part of the CDR3 here. Each record gives: V gene, J gene, D gene, clone size, CDR3 protein. A D gene is named only where the DNA matches it firmly. Not every row has a clone size; where given, it reads once, few, many or a size class.

TRBV14	TRBJ2-7	TRBD1	NA	ASSQGDRAPYEQY
TRBV5-1	TRBJ1-4	TRBD1	NA	ASSTGTGQNEKLF
TRBV6-1	TRBJ2-3	NA	once	ASSRLDTQY
TRBV5-4	TRBJ1-2	NA	NA	ASSSPSDNYGYT
TRBV5-1	TRBJ1-1	NA	NA	ASSRLGGNTEAF
TRBV4-3	TRBJ2-7	TRBD2	NA	ASSQDSGTSDEQY
TRBV11-1	TRBJ2-3	NA	once	ASSLVLSTDTQY
TRBV3-1/TRBV3-2	TRBJ1-5	TRBD1	NA	ASSQGGTGSNQPQH
TRBV28	TRBJ1-2	TRBD1	NA	ASSFPPGQSNGYT
TRBV7-2	TRBJ2-1	NA	once	ASSPYRAGSYNEQF
TRBV28	TRBJ1-1	NA	NA	ASSTPAGVGEAF
TRBV19	TRBJ2-1	NA	NA	ASSPGSSFVMDEQF
TRBV2	TRBJ1-3	TRBD1	NA	ASRYGTASGNTIY
TRBV7-3	TRBJ2-1	NA	NA	ASSPDRNNEQF
TRBV5-1	TRBJ2-3	TRBD2	NA	ASSPLAGKADTQY
TRBV30	TRBJ2-1	NA	NA	AWMGISTTRNNEQF
TRBV7-9	TRBJ2-7	NA	once	ASSSTHGGNAYEQY
TRBV25-1	TRBJ1-5	NA	NA	ASLRGGWGYSNQPQH
TRBV5-1	TRBJ2-1	TRBD2	NA	ASRPPGTSGNEQF
TRBV28	TRBJ1-3	NA	NA	ASSLWGARGNTIY
TRBV3-1/TRBV3-2	TRBJ1-5	NA	NA	ASSQDYAGASNQPQH
TRBV7-2	TRBJ1-2	TRBD1	NA	ASSLKGTGVGYT
TRBV19	TRBJ2-7	NA	NA	ASSRGSVDSYEQY
TRBV28	TRBJ2-7	NA	NA	ASSILYRSSYEQY
TRBV5-1	TRBJ1-5	NA	NA	ASSSSGTNDQPQH
TRBV2	TRBJ1-2	NA	NA	ASRQSSYGYT
TRBV29-1	TRBJ2-2	TRBD2	NA	SVDRLAETGELF
TRBV10-3	TRBJ1-4	NA	NA	AISDEATNEKLF
TRBV12-3/TRBV12-4	TRBJ2-1	NA	NA	ASSFGDNEQF
TRBV28	TRBJ1-1	NA	NA	ASSLLGRGGTNTEAF
TRBV28	TRBJ2-2	TRBD1	once	ASSGAVHGQALGTGELF